This entry lists 30 T cell receptor beta chains sequenced from one sample in a study of T-cell memory formation after mild COVID-19 (TCRdb year 2021). The method behind the library was 5' RACE. Sequenced on an Illumina NovaSeq 6000. TCRdb's own reprocessing of the public reads used fastp at Q25 and MiXCR and kept productive beta chains. Every distinct CDR3 protein forms one entry, paired with its most common genes and DNA. The sample contains hundreds of thousands of distinct CDR3 sequences, approximately 15% of them found a single time. The leading ten clones occupy 20% to 25% of the sample. Sequencing was done on a sample of PBMCs or a T cell subset sorted from them (not recorded which). These receptors all stem from a man younger than 35 who had mild COVID-19 (a few samples of this study predate the infection). The sample titles of this study are shuffled in the database, so cell type and time point are left out; the donor was told from shared clones.

This clonotype appeared a few times. The J gene is TRBJ1-1, the V gene TRBV27; TRBD1 is a possible D gene (5 bases). This CDR3 spans 16 amino acids. The V gene's germline CDR1 is MNHEY and CDR2 SMNVEV (reference sequence). The V and J ends lost 3 bases and 4 bases respectively, with 18 bases between them. This CDR3 is CASSFPSGPRATEAFF. In DNA form, the CDR3 reads TGTGCCAGCAGTTTCCCCTCGGGACCCCGGGCCACTGAAGCTTTCTTT.

This clonotype was recorded a few times. The junction and the germline gene differ at one end; a read error may be behind it. V and J are TRBV7-9 and TRBJ1-1, with 7 nucleotides matching TRBD1. In germline, CDR1 is SEHNR, CDR2 FQNEAQ (reference sequence). The CDR3 loop spans 11 amino acids. The CDR3 bases are TGTGCCAGCAGCATCGGACAGGAAGCCTTCTTT. This gives the protein CASSIGQEAFF.

This clonotype has a count of ten or more. V is TRBV7-9 and J is TRBJ2-3; 7 nucleotides line up with TRBD2. CDR3 length equals 12 residues. V lost 3 bases to trimming and J lost 10 bases; unmatched junction nucleotides: 4. CDR1 and CDR2 from the germline V gene are SEHNR and FQNEAQ (reference sequence). The CDR3 DNA reads as TGTGCCAGCAGCTTCGGGGGGATCCCGCAGTATTTT. Protein sequence: CASSFGGIPQYF.

There are many counts of this clonotype. The V call is TRBV9, the J call TRBJ1-5; D possibly corresponds to TRBD1 (5 bases). This CDR3 has 12 amino acids. Germline V CDR1 and CDR2: SGDLS, YYNGEE. Trimming removed 10 bases from V and 4 bases from J, with 12 bases in between. The CDR3 coding sequence is TGTGCCCTAACCCGGACAAATCAGCCCCAGCATTTT. Translating gives CALTRTNQPQHF. The full variable domain, its missing parts supplied by reference TRBV9 and TRBJ1-5, is DSGVTQTPKHLITATGQRVTLRCSPRSGDLSVYWYQQSLDQGLQFLIQYYNGEERAKGNILERFSAQQFPDLHSELNLSSLELGDSALYFCALTRTNQPQHFGDGTRLSIL.

This clonotype was seen a handful of times. The V gene is TRBV4-3, the J gene TRBJ2-2; maybe TRBD1 (5 bases). V gave up 6 bases and J gave up 0 bases, with 11 bases separating them. Germline values: CDR1 LGHNA, CDR2 YSLEER. The CDR3 is 15 residues long. The CDR3 bases are TGCGCCAGCAGTCCGGACAATTCGAACACCGGGGAGCTGTTTTTT. Amino acids: CASSPDNSNTGELFF.

This clonotype was seen repeatedly, ten times or more. The J gene is TRBJ2-3, the V gene TRBV20-1; possible D gene TRBD2, 6 bases. The CDR3 is 13 amino acids. V lost 5 bases to trimming and J lost 1 base, with 10 bases between them. CDR1 is DFQATT, CDR2 SNEGSKA, per germline (reference sequence). The CDR3 nucleotides read TGCAGTGCTGGGGGAGGCGGCACAGATACGCAGTATTTT. Translating it yields CSAGGGGTDTQYF.

The chain joins TRBV5-1 to TRBJ2-2, with D possibly matching TRBD1 (6 bases). The length of the CDR3 is 14 residues. V gave up 2 bases and J gave up 6 bases, with 11 bases separating them. CDR1 and CDR2 from the germline V gene are SGHRS and YFSETQ. CDR3 protein: CASSLQGFAGELFF. The CDR3 DNA is TGCGCCAGCAGCTTACAGGGTTTTGCCGGGGAGCTGTTTTTT.

The sample holds a few counts of this clonotype. V gene TRBV12-3 or TRBV12-4 combines with J gene TRBJ1-4; D perhaps matches TRBD1 (5 bases). V lost 7 bases and J 4 bases, leaving 13 bases between the germline ends. The CDR3 loop spans 14 amino acids. This chain's CDR3 is CASTVGVLNEKLFF. CDR3 nucleotides: TGTGCCAGCACCGTGGGGGTCCTTAATGAAAAACTGTTTTTT.

This clonotype appeared a few times. The rearrangement uses TRBV5-1 and TRBJ1-1; D call uncertain. This CDR3 has 13 residues. CDR1 and CDR2 (germline): SGHRS, YFSETQ. V lost 6 bases and J lost 2, with 11 bases in between. This chain's CDR3 is CASTATVNTEAFF. The DNA for the CDR3 is TGCGCCAGCACCGCTACAGTAAACACTGAAGCTTTCTTT.

The V and J genes are TRBV7-9 and TRBJ1-5; 12 positions agree with TRBD1. Germline CDR1 and CDR2: SEHNR and FQNEAQ (reference sequence). This CDR3 is 17 amino acids long. V was pared by 4 bases and J by 1 base, with 5 bases of the junction left unmatched. CDR3 sequence (DNA): TGTGCCAGCAGCTCCGGGACAGGGGGCGGGAGCAATCAGCCCCAGCATTTT. Protein: CASSSGTGGGSNQPQHF. Looking up the rest from reference TRBV7-9 and TRBJ1-5 gives the full variable domain: DTGVSQNPRHKITKRGQNVTFRCDPISEHNRLYWYRQTLGQGPEFLTYFQNEAQLEKSRLLSDRFSAERPKGSFSTLEIQRTEQGDSAMYLCASSSGTGGGSNQPQHFGDGTRLSIL.

The chain joins TRBV20-1 to TRBJ2-3; no clear D. The germline V gene has CDR1 DFQATT and CDR2 SNEGSKA (reference sequence). V was clipped by 6 bases and J by 3 bases, with 13 bases between them. This CDR3 is built from 13 residues. CDR3 in amino acids: CSAWAQRTDTQYF. CDR3 sequence (DNA): TGCAGTGCGTGGGCCCAGAGGACAGATACGCAGTATTTT.

The J gene is TRBJ2-1, the V gene TRBV6-5; 7 bases align to TRBD1. Germline V gene sequence: CDR1 MNHEY, CDR2 SVGAGI. The length of the CDR3 is 15 residues. The V segment lost 7 bases and the J segment 8 bases; nucleotides outside the gene matches: 14. The CDR3 sequence: CASTLRDRAIDEQFF. The CDR3 DNA follows: TGTGCCAGCACCCTGCGTGACAGGGCCATCGATGAGCAGTTCTTC.

This clonotype appeared a few times. This chain joins TRBV29-1 and TRBJ2-3; a possible D gene is TRBD2 (5 bases). Trimming took off 3 bases at V and 3 bases at J, with 13 bases between the two ends. The length of the CDR3 is 14 residues. Germline values: CDR1 SQVTM, CDR2 ANQGSEA. CDR3 amino acids: CSVDGVLGTDTQYF. DNA of the CDR3: TGCAGCGTTGACGGGGTCTTAGGTACAGATACGCAGTATTTT.

This clonotype was seen repeatedly, ten times or more. The chain has TRBV7-2 and TRBJ1-2; D unresolved. Germline V gives CDR1 SGHTA, CDR2 FQGNSA. The CDR3 runs 12 residues. Between the trimmed V and J ends, which lost 5 bases and 4 bases, there was a span of 8 bases. The CDR3 region has the DNA TGTGCCAGCAGCCCTCCTGGCTATGGCTACACCTTC. Translation gives CASSPPGYGYTF.

The V and J genes are TRBV5-1 and TRBJ2-5; the D is unclear. CDR3 size: 15 residues. V gave up 1 base and J gave up 1 base, with 11 bases separating them. The germline CDR1 and CDR2 sequences are SGHRS and YFSETQ. CDR3 sequence (DNA): TGCGCCAGCAGCTTGTTCAAGTTCAGCCAAGAGACCCAGTACTTC. The encoded protein is CASSLFKFSQETQYF. The whole variable domain, remainder taken from reference TRBV5-1 and TRBJ2-5, is KAGVTQTPRYLIKTRGQQVTLSCSPISGHRSVSWYQQTPGQGLQFLFEYFSETQRNKGNFPGRFSGRQFSNSRSEMNVSTLELGDSALYLCASSLFKFSQETQYFGPGTRLLVL.

This clonotype came up a few times. V and J are TRBV24-1 and TRBJ2-3; D may correspond to TRBD1 or TRBD2 (6 bases each). Between the trimmed V and J ends, which lost 4 bases and 6 bases, there was a span of 16 bases. The CDR3 contains 15 residues. The germline CDR1 and CDR2 sequences are KGHDR and SFDVKD. The CDR3 here is CATSEPRGPGDTQYF. In DNA form, the CDR3 reads TGTGCCACCAGTGAACCCCGGGGGCCGGGGGATACGCAGTATTTT.

This chain links TRBV20-1 with TRBJ1-1, with D possibly matching TRBD1 (5 bases). The germline gives CDR1 DFQATT, CDR2 SNEGSKA (reference sequence). This CDR3 contains 13 residues. Trimming took 4 bases from V and 4 from J, leaving 13 bases between them. DNA of the CDR3: TGCAGTGCTAACTCGGCGGGGCCCACTGAAGCTTTCTTT. Its protein product is CSANSAGPTEAFF.

This clonotype was recorded once. V gene TRBV18 combines with J gene TRBJ2-3; D unresolved. V gave up 0 bases and J gave up 0 bases, with 7 bases separating them. Germline-derived CDR1 and CDR2 are KGHSH and LQKENI. The CDR3 is 15 amino acids. CDR3 in DNA: TGTGCCAGCTCACCACCGTCTTCTAGCACAGATACGCAGTATTTT. Protein: CASSPPSSSTDTQYF.

In its sample, this clonotype was seen a few times. The chain has TRBV20-1 and TRBJ2-3, with D maybe TRBD1 (6 bases). CDR1 is DFQATT and CDR2 is SNEGSKA in the germline V gene (reference sequence). The V gene lost 0 bases and the J gene lost 0 bases, with 10 bases spanning the gap. The CDR3 is made up of 15 amino acids. CDR3 DNA sequence: TGCAGTGCTAGAGATGGGGGCTTGAGCACAGATACGCAGTATTTT. This codes for CSARDGGLSTDTQYF.

This clonotype was seen more than once but under ten times. The chain joins TRBV20-1 to TRBJ2-3, with 11 bases matching TRBD2. The CDR3 spans 16 residues. The V gene's germline CDR1 is DFQATT and CDR2 SNEGSKA (reference sequence). Trimming removed 5 bases from V and 2 bases from J; junction bases left unmatched: 9. The CDR3 region is CSAPLGTSGTTDTQYF. The DNA for the CDR3 is TGCAGTGCTCCTCTCGGGACTAGCGGCACCACAGATACGCAGTATTTT.

The chain couples TRBV4-3 to TRBJ1-2; D not resolved. Deletions cut 4 bases from V and 4 bases from J, with 13 bases between. CDR1 and CDR2 from the germline V gene are LGHNA and YSLEER. The CDR3 runs 14 residues. CDR3 nucleotides: TGCGCCAGCAGCCCGATTACTCAGAGCTATGGCTACACCTTC. Protein product: CASSPITQSYGYTF.

V and J are TRBV6-5 and TRBJ2-3; tentatively, D is TRBD2 (5 bases). The CDR3 length is 15 residues. Per the germline V gene, CDR1 is MNHEY and CDR2 is SVGAGI. V lost 1 base to trimming and J lost 8 bases, with 16 bases between them. CDR3 sequence: CASSYLAKSSVTQYF. The CDR3 DNA reads TGTGCCAGCAGTTACTTAGCGAAATCCTCAGTTACGCAGTATTTT.

This clonotype has only a few counts. V is TRBV7-2 and J is TRBJ1-5; TRBD1 is a possible D gene (6 bases). The CDR3 extends over 13 amino acids. Germline V gene sequence: CDR1 SGHTA, CDR2 FQGNSA. V lost 5 bases, J lost 7 bases, and 12 bases lay in between. The CDR3 region has the DNA TGTGCCAGCAGCACCAGGGGTAACCAGCCCCAGCATTTT. It is translated as CASSTRGNQPQHF.

This clonotype appeared a few times. This sequence joins TRBV12-3 or TRBV12-4 and TRBJ1-2; D uncertain. The CDR3 sequence is 15 residues long. V gave up 2 bases and J gave up 2 bases, with 12 bases separating them. CDR3 bases: TGTGCCAGCAGTTTAACCCGGCAGTTCAACTATGGCTACACCTTC. Its protein product is CASSLTRQFNYGYTF.

In its sample, this clonotype was seen a few times. The chain combines TRBV12-3 or TRBV12-4 with TRBJ2-1; 7 bases fit TRBD1. The J segment lost 6 bases and the V segment lost 3 bases, leaving 5 bases of the junction unmatched. The CDR3 covers 14 residues. The CDR3 sequence is CASSLTQGINEQFF. CDR3 bases: TGTGCCAGCAGTTTGACACAGGGGATCAATGAGCAGTTCTTC.

This clonotype was seen a few times. V usage is TRBV20-1 and J usage is TRBJ2-1, with 10 positions matching TRBD1. V shed 3 bases and J 1 base; nucleotides not matched to a gene: 0. The germline gives CDR1 DFQATT, CDR2 SNEGSKA (reference sequence). This CDR3 region has 14 residues. The CDR3 spells CSARDRGSYNEQFF. CDR3 in DNA: TGCAGTGCTAGGGACAGGGGGTCCTACAATGAGCAGTTCTTC.

This chain uses TRBV4-3 with TRBJ1-4, with D perhaps matching TRBD1 (5 bases). The germline V gene has CDR1 LGHNA and CDR2 YSLEER. The CDR3 is 16 residues long. Trimming shortened V by 0 bases and J by 8 bases, and 16 bases separated the two germline ends. CDR3 amino acids: CASSQEGRGRREKLFF. The DNA of the CDR3 is TGCGCCAGCAGCCAAGAGGGCCGGGGCAGGCGGGAAAAACTGTTTTTT.

The genes are TRBV9 and TRBJ2-3, with D perhaps TRBD2 (6 bases). The CDR3 contains 15 residues. V lost 0 bases and J 5 bases, leaving 13 bases between the germline ends. Germline values: CDR1 SGDLS, CDR2 YYNGEE. The CDR3 nucleotides read TGTGCCAGCAGCGTAGGTACTAGCAGGATAGATACGCAGTATTTT. Amino acids: CASSVGTSRIDTQYF.

This clonotype was seen ten or more times. The rearrangement joins TRBV5-1 to TRBJ2-1, with TRBD2 matching over 10 bases. Germline lookup yields CDR1 SGHRS and CDR2 YFSETQ. The length of the CDR3 is 15 residues. V shed 2 bases and J 5 bases; nucleotides not matched to a gene: 4. The CDR3 DNA is TGCGCCAGCAGCTTCCGGACTAGCGGAAACAATGAGCAGTTCTTC. It is translated as CASSFRTSGNNEQFF. Full variable domain (missing parts from reference TRBV5-1 and TRBJ2-1): KAGVTQTPRYLIKTRGQQVTLSCSPISGHRSVSWYQQTPGQGLQFLFEYFSETQRNKGNFPGRFSGRQFSNSRSEMNVSTLELGDSALYLCASSFRTSGNNEQFFGPGTRLTVL.

J is TRBJ2-2 and V is TRBV2, with 7 positions matching TRBD1. Trimming cost V 8 bases and J 11 bases; bases outside gene matches: 14. The CDR3 is 14 residues long. CDR1 and CDR2 from the germline V gene are SNHLY and FYNNEI. The CDR3 sequence: CASHPPGQYIELFF. CDR3 coding DNA: TGTGCCAGCCACCCTCCGGGACAGTATATAGAGCTGTTTTTT. The full variable domain, with the rest looked up from reference TRBV2 and TRBJ2-2, is EPEVTQTPSHQVTQMGQEVILRCVPISNHLYFYWYRQILGQKVEFLVSFYNNEISEKSEIFDDQFSVERPDGSNFTLKIRSTKLEDSAMYFCASHPPGQYIELFFGEGSRLTVL.